The TCR beta chain described here comes from a study of T cells expressing NK-cell markers. Study in general: Sorted CD3+CD56+NKG2C+, CD3+CD56+NKG2C- and CD3+CD56-NKG2C+ T cells supplied TCR beta repertoires. Study-level points and caveats: In a few donors, dominant clonotypes made up about 28.3-65% of CD3+CD56-NKG2C+ cells. For about six donors, the dominant NKG2C+ clonotypes made up roughly 1.0-8% of their CD8+ T cells.

Worth noting for this clonotype: Its antigen is not known.

With UMIs, 5'RACE template switching was used to make TCR beta cDNA. TCRdb reprocessed the 5' RACE reads, keeping one entry per CDR3 protein, no DNA. Here the sample table reports 500,000 to 700,000 distinct CDR3 sequences. Sequencing was carried out using blood T cells: a sorted CD56 or NKG2C T cell subset, CD4+ or CD8+ T cells, or bulk PBMC T cells (not recorded which). This clonotype was obtained from a man younger than 35 in good health.

The chain's CDR3 is CASSQPGLPFYEQFF. The V and J genes are TRBV5-1 and TRBJ2-1; absent DNA, TCRdb's TRBD2 call cannot be checked. Germline CDR1 reads SGHRS; CDR2 reads YFSETQ. There are 15 residues in the CDR3.